This T cell receptor beta chain appears in the sequencing data of a study of T cell changes during pregnancy in multiple sclerosis. Only in-frame clones appear in the TCRdb table, and some are missing; sequencing was by immunoSEQ multiplex PCR. This table holds 75,000 to 100,000 clones, about nine tenths found once. In its sample, this clone was seen a few times. The V end lost 7 bases, the J end lost 4 bases, and 12 bases lay between the germline ends. Germline CDR1 SGHTA, CDR2 FQGNSA. The CDR3 sequence is 13 residues long. This rearrangement joins TRBV7-2 to TRBJ2-3, with D possibly being TRBD2 (6 bases). The TCR originated in a female donor in good health, enrolled as a control in a pregnancy study. The specimen comprised peripheral blood, sampled in the second trimester of pregnancy. The CDR3 sequence: CASTLGEADTQYF. As DNA, the CDR3 is TGTGCCAGCACATTGGGGGAGGCAGATACGCAGTATTTT.